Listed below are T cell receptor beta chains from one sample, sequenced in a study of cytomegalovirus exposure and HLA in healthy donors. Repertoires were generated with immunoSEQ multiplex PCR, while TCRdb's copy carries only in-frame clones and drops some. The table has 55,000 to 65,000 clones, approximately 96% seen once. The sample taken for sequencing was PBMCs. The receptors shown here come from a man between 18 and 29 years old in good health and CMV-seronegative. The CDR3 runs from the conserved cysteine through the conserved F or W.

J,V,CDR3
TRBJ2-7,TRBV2,CASSEAFLAGKNEQYF
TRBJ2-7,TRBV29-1,CSVVPRGPLSYEQYF
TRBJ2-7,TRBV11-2,CASSSRQGRDEQYF
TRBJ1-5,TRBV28,CASTRGQGAYPQHF
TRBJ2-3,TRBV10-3,CAISEQRDTQYF
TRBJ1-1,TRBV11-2,CASSSYLTGEAFF
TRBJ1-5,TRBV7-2,CASSLEDRVGNQPQHF
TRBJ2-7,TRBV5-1,CASSSPGGEQYF
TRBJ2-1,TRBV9,CASSVSGTSMYNEQFF
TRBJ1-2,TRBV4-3,CASSHEQGGSAGYTF
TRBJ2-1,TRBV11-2,CASSLGGLAAYNEQFF
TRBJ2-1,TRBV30,CACLSWATSGDPYNEQFF
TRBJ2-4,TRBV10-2,CASSELGLAGVINIQYF
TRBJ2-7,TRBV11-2,CASSRDRGSPEQYF
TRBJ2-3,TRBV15,CATRGPGTDTQYF
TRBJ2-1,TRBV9,CASSVGPLANEQFF
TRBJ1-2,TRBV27,CASSSGGDYGYTF
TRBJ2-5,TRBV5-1,CASSLGQGETQYF
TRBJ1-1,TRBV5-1,CASSLSGENTEAFF
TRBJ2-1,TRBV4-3,CASSQGGLAGGNEQFF
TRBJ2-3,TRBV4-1,CASSQEGWTATDTQYF
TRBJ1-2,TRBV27,CASGIGTGLVYGYTF
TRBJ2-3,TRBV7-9,CASSRVIPADTQYF
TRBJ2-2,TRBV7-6,CASSPLQAVGELFF
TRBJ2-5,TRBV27,CASKGQNQETQYF
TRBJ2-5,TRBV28,CASSLIPGPLGGTQYF
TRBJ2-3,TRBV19,CASSRDRVSDTQYF
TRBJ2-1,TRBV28,CASSSRAGGKNEQFF
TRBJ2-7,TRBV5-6,CASSLGQGRTYEQYF